This T cell receptor beta chain was profiled in a study of CXCR3-negative and CXCR3-positive naive CD8 T cells. The study, taken as a whole, reports: More hydrophobic TRB CDR3s were found in CXCR3-positive naive cells than in CXCR3-negative naive cells.

A remark on this clonotype: Its antigen remains unidentified.

Germline CDR1 reads SGHVS; CDR2 reads FQNEAQ. The CDR3 contains 15 residues. Preparation of TRB cDNA libraries relied on 5' RACE carrying UMI labels. TCRdb re-called the 5' RACE reads; every CDR3 protein appears as one record, without DNA. The table lists around 80,000 distinct CDR3 sequences. The V gene is TRBV7-8, the J gene TRBJ2-7; TCRdb's assignment of TRBD1 cannot be checked, as there is no DNA. Material: naive CXCR3+ CD8+ T cells from blood. The subset here: CD45RO-CCR7+CD27+CD95- naive CD8+ T cells expressing CXCR3 (TNR3+). This TCR came from a human donor in good health. Some clones in this sample may be carry-over from other donors' samples. The CDR3 spells CASSLYQGTGYEQYF.